This TCR beta chain was captured by sequencing in a study of shared clonotypes between healthy human individuals. The assay was run at deep level. Some clones are missing from TCRdb's copy, which holds only in-frame ones; the method was immunoSEQ multiplex PCR. The sample yields fewer than 650,000 clones, around 78% seen once. None of the donors, who were healthy HIV-negative adults, had recently had acute infections or vaccinations. Unsorted samples used approximately 87 million PBMCs for genomic DNA. The clonotype originates from a middle-aged woman in good health. Some clones in this sample may be carry-over from other donors' samples. Sequenced input: PBMCs.

The CDR3 bases are TGTGCCAGCAGCTTAAGAGCGGGAGTTTACAATGAGCAGTTCTTC. The encoded protein is CASSLRAGVYNEQFF. The V gene is TRBV7-3, the J gene TRBJ2-1, with TRBD2 matching 8 bases. CDR1 SGHTA and CDR2 FQGTGA come from the germline V gene. Trimming removed 1 base from V and 4 bases from J; junction bases left unmatched: 3. There are 15 residues in the CDR3.